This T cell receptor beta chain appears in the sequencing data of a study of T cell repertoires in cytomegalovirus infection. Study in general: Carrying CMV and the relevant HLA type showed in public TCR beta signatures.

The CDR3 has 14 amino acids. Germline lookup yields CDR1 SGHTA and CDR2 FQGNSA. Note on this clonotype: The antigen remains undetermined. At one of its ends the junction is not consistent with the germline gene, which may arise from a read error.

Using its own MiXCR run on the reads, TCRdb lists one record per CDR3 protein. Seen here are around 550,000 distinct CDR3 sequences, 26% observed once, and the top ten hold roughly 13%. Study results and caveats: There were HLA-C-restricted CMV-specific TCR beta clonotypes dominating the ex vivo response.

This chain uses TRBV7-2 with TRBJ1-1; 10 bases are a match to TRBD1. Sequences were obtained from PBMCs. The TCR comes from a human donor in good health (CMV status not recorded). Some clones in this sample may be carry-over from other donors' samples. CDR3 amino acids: CASRTTGGSSEAFF. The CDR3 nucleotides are TGTGCCAGCAGAACGACAGGGGGCTCTTCTGAGGCTTTCTTT.